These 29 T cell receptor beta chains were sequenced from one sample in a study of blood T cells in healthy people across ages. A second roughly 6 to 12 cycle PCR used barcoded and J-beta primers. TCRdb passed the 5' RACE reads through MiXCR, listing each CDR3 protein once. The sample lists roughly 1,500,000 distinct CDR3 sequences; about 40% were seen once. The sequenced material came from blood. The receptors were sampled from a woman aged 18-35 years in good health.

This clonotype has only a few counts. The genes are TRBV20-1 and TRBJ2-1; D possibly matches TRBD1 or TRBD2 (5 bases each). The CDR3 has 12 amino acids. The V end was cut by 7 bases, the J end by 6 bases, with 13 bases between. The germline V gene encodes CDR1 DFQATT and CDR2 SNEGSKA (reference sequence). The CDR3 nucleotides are TGCAGTGAAACTAGGGGTGGCAATGAGCAGTTCTTC. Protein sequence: CSETRGGNEQFF.

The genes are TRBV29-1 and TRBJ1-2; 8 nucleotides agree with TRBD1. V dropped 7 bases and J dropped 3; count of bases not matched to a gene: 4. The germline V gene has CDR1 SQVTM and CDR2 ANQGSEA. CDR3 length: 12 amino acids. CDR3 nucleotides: TGCAGCGCGACAGGGGACTACTATGGCTACACCTTC. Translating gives CSATGDYYGYTF.

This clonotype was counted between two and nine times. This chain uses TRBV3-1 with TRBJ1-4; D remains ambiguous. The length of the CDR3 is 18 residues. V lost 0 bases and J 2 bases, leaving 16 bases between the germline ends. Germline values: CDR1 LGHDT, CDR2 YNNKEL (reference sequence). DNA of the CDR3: TGTGCCAGCAGCCAAGATTTCGGCGGGCGGGAGACTAATGAAAAACTGTTTTTT. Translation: CASSQDFGGRETNEKLFF.

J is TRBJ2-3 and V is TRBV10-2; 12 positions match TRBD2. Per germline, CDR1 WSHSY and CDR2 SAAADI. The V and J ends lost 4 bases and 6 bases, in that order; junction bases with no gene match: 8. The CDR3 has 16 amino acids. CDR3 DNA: TGCGCCAGCAGTGCTACTAGCGGGGGGCACGCGGATACGCAGTATTTT. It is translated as CASSATSGGHADTQYF.

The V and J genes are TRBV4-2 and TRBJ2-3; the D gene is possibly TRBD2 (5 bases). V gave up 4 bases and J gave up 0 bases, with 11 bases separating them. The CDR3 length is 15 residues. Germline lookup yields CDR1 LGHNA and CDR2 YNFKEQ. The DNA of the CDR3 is TGTGCCAGCAGCCGGACTTATGCTAGCACAGATACGCAGTATTTT. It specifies CASSRTYASTDTQYF.

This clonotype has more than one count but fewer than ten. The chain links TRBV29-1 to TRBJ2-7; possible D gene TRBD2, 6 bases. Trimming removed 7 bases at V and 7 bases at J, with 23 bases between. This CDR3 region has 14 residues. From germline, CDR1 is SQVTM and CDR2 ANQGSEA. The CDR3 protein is CSALGTQSLGEQYF. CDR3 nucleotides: TGCAGCGCCCTGGGGACTCAATCTCTAGGGGAGCAGTACTTC.

The DNA for the CDR3 is TGTGCCAGCAGTGAAAGGGGACTAGCGGGAGGGTACAATGAGCAGTTCTTC. Encoded protein: CASSERGLAGGYNEQFF. The chain has TRBV6-1 and TRBJ2-1, with 16 bases aligning to TRBD2. Germline V gives CDR1 MNHNS, CDR2 SASEGT. V was clipped by 2 bases and J by 4 bases; unmatched bases: 2. The CDR3 covers 17 residues.

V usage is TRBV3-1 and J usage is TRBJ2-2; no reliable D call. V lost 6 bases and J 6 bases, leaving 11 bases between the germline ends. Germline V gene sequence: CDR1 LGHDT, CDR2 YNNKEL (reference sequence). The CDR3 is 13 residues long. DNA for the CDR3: TGTGCCAGCAGGCCTAAAACATCCGGGGAGCTGTTTTTT. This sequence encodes CASRPKTSGELFF.

The CDR3 spells CASSSRGTGYTF. The CDR3 DNA follows: TGTGCCAGCAGCAGCAGGGGAACCGGCTACACCTTC. V usage is TRBV2 and J usage is TRBJ1-2; a possible D gene is TRBD1 (6 bases). The CDR3 runs 12 residues. Germline V gives CDR1 SNHLY, CDR2 FYNNEI. V lost 6 bases and J lost 8, with 13 bases in between.

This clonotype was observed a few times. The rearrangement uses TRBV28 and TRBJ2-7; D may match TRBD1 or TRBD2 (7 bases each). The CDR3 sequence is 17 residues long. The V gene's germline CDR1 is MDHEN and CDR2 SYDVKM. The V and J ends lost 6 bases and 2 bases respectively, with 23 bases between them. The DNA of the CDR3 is TGTGCCAGCAGCACAGTTTCAGGGGGAGGGCCTACCTACGAGCAGTACTTC. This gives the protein CASSTVSGGGPTYEQYF.

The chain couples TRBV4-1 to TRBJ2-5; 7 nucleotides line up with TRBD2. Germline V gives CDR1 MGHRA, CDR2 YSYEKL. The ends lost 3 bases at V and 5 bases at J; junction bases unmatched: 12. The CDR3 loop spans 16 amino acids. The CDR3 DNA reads TGCGCCAGCAGCCATTTTTCGTGGGAGGGCAGGGAGACCCAGTACTTC. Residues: CASSHFSWEGRETQYF.

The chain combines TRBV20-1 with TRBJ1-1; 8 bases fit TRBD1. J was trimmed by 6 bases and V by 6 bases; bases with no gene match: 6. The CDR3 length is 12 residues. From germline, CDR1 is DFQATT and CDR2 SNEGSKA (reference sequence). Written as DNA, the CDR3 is TGCAGTGCACCGGACAGGGTCGCTGAAGCTTTCTTT. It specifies CSAPDRVAEAFF.

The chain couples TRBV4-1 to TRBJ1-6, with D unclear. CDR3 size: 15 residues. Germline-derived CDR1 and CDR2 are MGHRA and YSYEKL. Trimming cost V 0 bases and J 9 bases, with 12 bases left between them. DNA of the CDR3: TGCGCCAGCAGCCAAGATAAGGCGCGGCGTTCACCCCTCCACTTT. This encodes CASSQDKARRSPLHF.

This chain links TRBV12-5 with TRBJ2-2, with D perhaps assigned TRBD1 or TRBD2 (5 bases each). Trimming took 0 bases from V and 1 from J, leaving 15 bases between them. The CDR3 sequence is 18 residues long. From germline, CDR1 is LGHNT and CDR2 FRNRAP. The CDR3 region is CASGLVLEGRVNTGELFF. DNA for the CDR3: TGTGCTAGTGGTTTGGTACTTGAGGGCAGGGTGAACACCGGGGAGCTGTTTTTT.

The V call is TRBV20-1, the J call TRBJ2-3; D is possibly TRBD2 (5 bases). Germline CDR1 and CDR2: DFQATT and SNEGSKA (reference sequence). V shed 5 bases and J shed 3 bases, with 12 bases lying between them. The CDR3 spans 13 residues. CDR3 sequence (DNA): TGCAGTGCTGGAACAGCGGTAACAGATACGCAGTATTTT. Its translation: CSAGTAVTDTQYF.

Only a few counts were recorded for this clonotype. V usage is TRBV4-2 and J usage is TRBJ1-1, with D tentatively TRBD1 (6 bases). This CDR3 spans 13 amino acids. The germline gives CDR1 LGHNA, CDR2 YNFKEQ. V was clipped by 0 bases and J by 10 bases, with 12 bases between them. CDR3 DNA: TGTGCCAGCAGCCAAGATAACAGGGAGGGAGCTTTCTTT. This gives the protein CASSQDNREGAFF.

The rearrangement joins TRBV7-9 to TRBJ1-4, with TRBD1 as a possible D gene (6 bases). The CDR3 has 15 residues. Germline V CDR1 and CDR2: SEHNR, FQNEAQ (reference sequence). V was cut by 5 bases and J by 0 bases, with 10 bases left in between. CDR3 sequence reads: CASSGGQSTNEKLFF. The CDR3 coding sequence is TGTGCCAGCAGCGGAGGACAGTCAACTAATGAAAAACTGTTTTTT.

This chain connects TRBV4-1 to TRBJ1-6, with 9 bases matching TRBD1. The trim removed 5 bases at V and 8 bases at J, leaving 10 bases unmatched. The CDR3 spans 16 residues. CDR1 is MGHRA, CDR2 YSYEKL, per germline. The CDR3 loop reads CASSFLADRGHSPLHF. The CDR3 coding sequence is TGCGCCAGCAGCTTCCTCGCGGACAGGGGTCATTCACCCCTCCACTTT.

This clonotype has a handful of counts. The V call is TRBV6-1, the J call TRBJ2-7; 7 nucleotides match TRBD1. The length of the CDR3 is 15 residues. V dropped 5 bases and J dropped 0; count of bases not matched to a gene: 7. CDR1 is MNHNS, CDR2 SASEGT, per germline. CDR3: CASSSTGFFSYEQYF. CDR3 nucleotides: TGTGCCAGCAGTTCGACAGGGTTCTTCTCCTACGAGCAGTACTTC.

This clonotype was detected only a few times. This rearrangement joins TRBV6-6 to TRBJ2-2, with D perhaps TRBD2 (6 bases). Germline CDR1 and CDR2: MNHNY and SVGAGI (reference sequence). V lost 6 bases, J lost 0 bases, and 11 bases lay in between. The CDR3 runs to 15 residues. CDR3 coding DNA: TGTGCCAGCAGCCGGGACTGGTCGAACACCGGGGAGCTGTTTTTT. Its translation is CASSRDWSNTGELFF.

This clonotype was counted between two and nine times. The CDR3 spells CASSLPYDSEQFF. The CDR3 DNA is TGTGCCAGCAGCTTACCGTATGATAGTGAGCAGTTCTTC. This chain uses TRBV7-9 with TRBJ2-1; no definite D call. CDR1 is SEHNR, CDR2 FQNEAQ, per germline (reference sequence). The CDR3 is 13 amino acids. V lost 2 bases to trimming and J lost 9 bases, with 11 bases between them.

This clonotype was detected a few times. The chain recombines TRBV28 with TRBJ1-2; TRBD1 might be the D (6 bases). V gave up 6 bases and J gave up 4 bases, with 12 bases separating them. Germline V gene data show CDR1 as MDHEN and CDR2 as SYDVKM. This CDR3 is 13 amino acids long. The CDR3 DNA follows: TGTGCCAGCAGGGAAACAGGGCGCTATGGCTACACCTTC. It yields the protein CASRETGRYGYTF.

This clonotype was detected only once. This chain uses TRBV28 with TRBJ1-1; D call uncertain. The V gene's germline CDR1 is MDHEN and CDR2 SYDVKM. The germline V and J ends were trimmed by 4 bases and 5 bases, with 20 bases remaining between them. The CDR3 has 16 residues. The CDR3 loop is CASSSPGNSGLTEAFF. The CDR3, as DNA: TGTGCCAGCAGTTCCCCAGGAAACAGCGGGCTTACTGAAGCTTTCTTT.

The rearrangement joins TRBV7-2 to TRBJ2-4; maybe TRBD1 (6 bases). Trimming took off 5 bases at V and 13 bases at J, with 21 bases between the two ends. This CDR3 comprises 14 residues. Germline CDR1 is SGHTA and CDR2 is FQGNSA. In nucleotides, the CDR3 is TGTGCCAGCAGCGTAGGTAGACAGGCGGTGGAGCAGTACTTC. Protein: CASSVGRQAVEQYF.

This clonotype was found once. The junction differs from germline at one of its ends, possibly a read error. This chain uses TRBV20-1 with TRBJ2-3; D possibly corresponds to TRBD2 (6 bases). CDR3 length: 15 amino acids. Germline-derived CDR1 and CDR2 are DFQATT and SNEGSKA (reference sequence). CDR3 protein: CSARESFSGTDMQYF. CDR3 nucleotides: TGCAGTGCTAGAGAGAGTTTTAGCGGCACAGATATGCAGTATTTT.

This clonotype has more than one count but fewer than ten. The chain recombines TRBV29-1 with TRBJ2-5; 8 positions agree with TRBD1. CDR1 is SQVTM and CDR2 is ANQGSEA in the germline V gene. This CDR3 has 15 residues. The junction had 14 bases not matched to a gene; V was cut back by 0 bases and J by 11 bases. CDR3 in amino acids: CSVEDAGQAYNEQYF. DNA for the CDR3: TGCAGCGTTGAAGACGCGGGACAGGCCTACAATGAGCAGTACTTC.

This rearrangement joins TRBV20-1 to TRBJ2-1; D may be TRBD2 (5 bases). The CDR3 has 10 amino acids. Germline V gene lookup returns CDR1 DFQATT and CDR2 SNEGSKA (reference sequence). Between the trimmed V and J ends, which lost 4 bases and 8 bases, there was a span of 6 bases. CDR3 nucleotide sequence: TGCAGTGCTAACGGGGATGAGCAGTTCTTC. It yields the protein CSANGDEQFF.

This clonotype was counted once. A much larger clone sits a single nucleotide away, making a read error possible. The CDR3 coding sequence is TGTACCAGCAGCCAACTAGCGGGATCAGATACGCAGTATTTT. Translation gives CTSSQLAGSDTQYF. The chain joins TRBV7-2 to TRBJ2-3; 10 bases line up with TRBD2. The trim removed 5 bases at V and 4 bases at J, leaving 3 bases unmatched. Germline CDR1 is SGHTA and CDR2 is FQGNSA. This CDR3 has 14 amino acids.

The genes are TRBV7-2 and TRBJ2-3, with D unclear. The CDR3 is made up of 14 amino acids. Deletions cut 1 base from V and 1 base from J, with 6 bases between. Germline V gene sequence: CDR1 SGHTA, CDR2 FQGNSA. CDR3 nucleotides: TGTGCCAGCAGCTTAGAGGCTGGCACAGATACGCAGTATTTT. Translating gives CASSLEAGTDTQYF.